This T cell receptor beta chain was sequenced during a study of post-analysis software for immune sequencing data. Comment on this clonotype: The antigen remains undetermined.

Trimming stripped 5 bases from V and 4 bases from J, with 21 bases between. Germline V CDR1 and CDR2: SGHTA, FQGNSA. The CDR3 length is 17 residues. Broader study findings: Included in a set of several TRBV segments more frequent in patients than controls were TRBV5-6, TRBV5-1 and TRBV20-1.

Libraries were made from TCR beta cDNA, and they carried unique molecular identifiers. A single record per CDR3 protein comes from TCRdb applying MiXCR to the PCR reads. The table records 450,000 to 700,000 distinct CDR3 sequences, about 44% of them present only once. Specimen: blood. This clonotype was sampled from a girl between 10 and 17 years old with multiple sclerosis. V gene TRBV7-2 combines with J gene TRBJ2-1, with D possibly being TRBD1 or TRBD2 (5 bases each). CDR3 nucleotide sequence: TGTGCCAGCAGCCCGAGTCGTGCGGGTTGGGGGTACAATGAGCAGTTCTTC. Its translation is CASSPSRAGWGYNEQFF.